This T cell receptor beta chain derives from a study of blood T cells in healthy people across ages (dated by TCRdb to about 2015). General notes on the study: In model experiments, template switching captured roughly one uniquely barcoded TCR beta cDNA molecule for every two T cells. Using deep sequencing normalized with unique cDNA molecular identifiers, the study measured how TCR beta repertoire diversity changes with age. The study analyzed two additional independent replicas of 1 million unique cDNA reads from the same blood draw for two donors, one aged 18 to 29 and one aged 80 or older. To avoid experimental bias, donors of different ages were spread randomly across the sequencing lanes. Donors were grouped into four age groups: young (average approximately 15 years), middle-aged (around 39), aged (around 66) and long-lived (approximately 78). The investigation overall reported the following: Because donor CMV infection status was unknown, age-related changes in expanded clonotypes were potentially confounded. Bulk unsorted PBMC profiling prevented conclusive comparison of naive and antigen-experienced compartments. There was a strong correlation between observed TCR beta diversity and the percentage of naive T cells measured by flow cytometry. Estimates of total diversity from one million sequenced T cells were regarded as lower bounds and underestimates. As age increased, observed TCR beta diversity per million T cells dropped in a roughly linear way, and a significant reduction was already evident by age around 41. The long-lived group showed more naive CD4+ T cells, fewer expanded clones and increased TCR diversity than the aged group, suggesting age selection.

Taken from cysteine to phenylalanine, the CDR3 has 11 residues. This entry keeps only the CDR3 DNA: 33 bases, framed from base 1. CDR1 and CDR2 (SGHTA, FQGTGA) derive from the germline V gene. V trim: 5 bases; J trim: 12 bases; unmatched bases: 3. This clonotype was seen a single time. Its specific antigen is unknown. Qualities for individual bases were not recorded, and no much larger clone is one base off. A single read makes a weak case. Systemically healthy Caucasian individuals from Russia, some 40 in total and aged about 6 to 100 years, were included as donors. Ten milliliters of peripheral blood were collected from each donor into EDTA-treated Vacutainer tubes. PBMCs were isolated by Ficoll-Paque density-gradient centrifugation, with at least 7 million obtained per sample. Total RNA, at least 5.5 micrograms per sample, was extracted from PBMCs with Trizol reagent. Naive CD45RAhigh/CD27high T cell percentages were measured by flow cytometry on a PBMC aliquot from every donor.

Libraries came from 5' RACE. Sequencing was performed on an Illumina HiSeq 2500. A second PCR of roughly 7 to 11 cycles was performed with a sample-barcoded 5' primer and a J-beta primer mix. A unique molecular identifier was introduced onto each TCR beta cDNA molecule by a template-switch 5' adaptor carrying 12 random nucleotides. Each sample yielded at least 2.5 million CDR3-containing paired-end reads. First-strand cDNA was synthesized from all RNA with the Mint cDNA synthesis kit, primed by a TRBC-specific oligonucleotide. After uracil-DNA glycosylase treatment, a first 18-cycle PCR used universal primers M1SS and BC2_uni_R on all cDNA. Concerning the study's data processing: Normalization of each sample was performed by random selection of 1 million high-quality reads, each carrying a distinct molecular identifier. Reads with shared molecular identifiers were discarded instead of being binned into consensus sequences. MiTCR, run with a Q25 quality threshold and the strictest error-elimination algorithm, handled CDR3 identification, clonotype clustering and error correction. A nonparametric unseen species model with Euler transformation was used to estimate a lower bound on total TCR beta diversity. The public reads were quality trimmed at Q25 with fastp and then assembled into clones with MiXCR by TCRdb, keeping productive beta chains. Each CDR3 protein gets just one entry, which takes the most common genes and DNA from the rows behind it. TCRdb, not the authors, supplied the V and J calls. The sample table lists 700,000 to 850,000 distinct CDR3 sequences, 35% to 40% of them with a count of one. The biggest ten clones account for 13% of the sample.

This sequence was found in a man younger than 35 in good health. Sequencing was carried out using blood. The chain is made from TRBV7-3 and TRBJ2-1, and TRBD1 aligns with 8 junction nucleotides. The bases are TGTGCCAGCAGCGAAGGACAGGGGCAGTTCTTC. Translated, this is CASSEGQGQFF. The full variable domain, completed from the reference TRBV7-3 and TRBJ2-1 proteins outside the CDR3, reads GAGVSQTPSNKVTEKGKYVELRCDPISGHTALYWYRQSLGQGPEFLIYFQGTGAADDSGLPNDRFFAVRPEGSVSTLKIQRTERGDSAVYLCASSEGQGQFFGPGTRLTVL.